This TCR beta chain stems from a study of blood T cell repertoires in COVID-19. Across the study: The study drew acute and convalescent COVID-19 samples from the United States, Italy and Spain. The analysed material was cDNA or gDNA that came from T cells, B-cell-depleted T cells, or PBMCs.

CDR1 GTSNPN and CDR2 SVGIG come from the germline V gene (reference sequence). This CDR3 comprises 13 residues. V was clipped by 0 bases and J by 4 bases, with 7 bases between them. Source study methods: Nucleated cell counts were estimated from reference gene primer amplification. Clones were sequenced by immunoSEQ multiplex PCR, and TCRdb holds only the in-frame ones, with some missing. The DNA was the basis for D and trimming; V, J and clone size are from that table. The sample contains hundreds of thousands of clones, about 87% of which appear only once. The sequence was collected from a woman aged 50 to 60 who had recovered from COVID-19. The sequencing sample was made of PBMCs or T cells enriched from blood (not recorded which). This chain connects TRBV30 to TRBJ1-3; D not resolved. The CDR3 region has the DNA TGTGCCTGGAGTGTAACGGTGGGAAACACCATATATTTT. Translating gives CAWSVTVGNTIYF.